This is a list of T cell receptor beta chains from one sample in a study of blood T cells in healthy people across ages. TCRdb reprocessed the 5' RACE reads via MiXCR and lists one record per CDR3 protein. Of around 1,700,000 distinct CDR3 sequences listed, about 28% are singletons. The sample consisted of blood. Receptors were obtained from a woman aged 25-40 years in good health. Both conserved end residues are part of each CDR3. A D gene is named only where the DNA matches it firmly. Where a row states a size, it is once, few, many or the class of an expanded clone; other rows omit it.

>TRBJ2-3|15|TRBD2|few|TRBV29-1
TGCAGCGTTGGGCTAGCGGGAGATGGGGCAGATACGCAGTATTTT
CSVGLAGDGADTQYF
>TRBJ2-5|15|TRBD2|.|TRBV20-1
TGCGGTGCTAGTTACTGGCGCGGGAGGGGGAACGAGCACTACTTC
CGASYWRGRGNEHYF
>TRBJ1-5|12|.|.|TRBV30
TGTGCCTGGAGTGGACCGGGCCTGGCCCAGCATTTT
CAWSGPGLAQHF
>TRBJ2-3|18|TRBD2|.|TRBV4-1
TGCGCCAGCAGCCCGAAGGCCAGCGGGGGCTCCGTTCCAGATACGCAGTATTTT
CASSPKASGGSVPDTQYF
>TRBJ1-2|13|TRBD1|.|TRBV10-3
TGTGCCATTATGACAGGGCCTCTCTATGGCTACACCTTC
CAIMTGPLYGYTF
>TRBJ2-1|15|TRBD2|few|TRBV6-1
TGTGCCAGCAGTAAGAGACTAGCGGGGGGGAATGAGCAGTTCTTC
CASSKRLAGGNEQFF
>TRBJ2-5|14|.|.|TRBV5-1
TGCGCCAGCAGCTTGCCGGACACCCAAGAGACCCAGTACTTC
CASSLPDTQETQYF
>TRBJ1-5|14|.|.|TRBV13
TGTGCCAGCGGGCAGGGCGGTAGCAATCAGCCCCAGCATTTT
CASGQGGSNQPQHF
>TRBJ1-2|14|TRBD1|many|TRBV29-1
TGCAGCGCCCAGGGGGACCGACAGGGCCATGGCTACACCTTC
CSAQGDRQGHGYTF
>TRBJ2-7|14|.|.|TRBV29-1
TGCAGCGTTGGATCCCTGCAGGCGGCGTACGAGCAGTACTTC
CSVGSLQAAYEQYF
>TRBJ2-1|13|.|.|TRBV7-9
TGTGCCAGCGCCCCCAGACTGAAGGGAGAGCAGTTCTTC
CASAPRLKGEQFF
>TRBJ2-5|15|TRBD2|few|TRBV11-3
TGTGCCAGCAGCTCCTGGAATAGCGGGCAGGAGACCCAGTACTTC
CASSSWNSGQETQYF
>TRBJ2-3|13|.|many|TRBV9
TGTGCCAGCGGGGGATCTAGCACAGATACGCAGTATTTT
CASGGSSTDTQYF
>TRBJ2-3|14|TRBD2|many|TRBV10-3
TGTGCCATCAGTGAGGGACTAGCGGGGGATACGCAGTATTTT
CAISEGLAGDTQYF
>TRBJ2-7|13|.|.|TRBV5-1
TGCGCCAGCAGCCCCAGTAATTTTCTGGAGCAGTACTTC
CASSPSNFLEQYF
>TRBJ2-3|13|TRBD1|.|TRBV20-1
TGCAGTGCCAGGACAGGGTTTCCAGATACGCAGTATTTT
CSARTGFPDTQYF
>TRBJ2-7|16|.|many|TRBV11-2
TGTGCCAGCAAGCTCTCCCCCAGAGCTAGATCCTACGAGCAGTACTTC
CASKLSPRARSYEQYF
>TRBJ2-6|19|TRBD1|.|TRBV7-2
TGTGCCAGCAGCTCTCCCCGGGACAGGGGGCTTACTGGGGCCAACGTCCTGACTTTC
CASSSPRDRGLTGANVLTF
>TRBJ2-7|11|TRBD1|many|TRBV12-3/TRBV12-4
TGTGCCAGCAGTACCGGACAGGGTGGGTACTTC
CASSTGQGGYF
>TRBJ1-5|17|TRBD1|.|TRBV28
TGTGCCAGCTCAATTCCTCCCGGGACAGGAAACGGACAGCCCCAGCATTTT
CASSIPPGTGNGQPQHF
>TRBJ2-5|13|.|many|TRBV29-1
TGCAGCGTGTCAGGACGGTACCAAGAGACCCAGTACTTC
CSVSGRYQETQYF
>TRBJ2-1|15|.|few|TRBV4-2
TGTGCCAGCAGCCAAGGGAGACTAGACTACAATGAGCAGTTCTTC
CASSQGRLDYNEQFF
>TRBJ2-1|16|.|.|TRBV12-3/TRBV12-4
TGTGCCAGCAGCCCGGGGGCGGAAAGCTCCTACAATGAGCAGTTCTTC
CASSPGAESSYNEQFF
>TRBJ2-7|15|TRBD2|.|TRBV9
TGTGCCAGCAGCGTAGCGTCGGGAGGGCTGTACGAGCAGTACTTC
CASSVASGGLYEQYF
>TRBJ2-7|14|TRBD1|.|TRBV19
TGTGCCAGTAGCCGGTACAGGGGTGGTTACGAGCAGTACTTC
CASSRYRGGYEQYF
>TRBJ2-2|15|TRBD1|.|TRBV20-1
TGCAGTGCTAAGCCTGGGACAGATTTCACCGGGGAGCTGTTTTTT
CSAKPGTDFTGELFF
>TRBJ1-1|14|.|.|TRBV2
TGTGCCAGCAGTGAAGTAGGGACCGGCACTGAAGCTTTCTTT
CASSEVGTGTEAFF
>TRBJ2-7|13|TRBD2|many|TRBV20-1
TGCAGTAAATCTTTAGCGGGTTCTTTCGAGCAGTACTTC
CSKSLAGSFEQYF
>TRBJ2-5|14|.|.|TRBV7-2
TGTGCCAGCAGCTCCGGAACTACCTTGGGTGAGCAGTACTTC
CASSSGTTLGEQYF
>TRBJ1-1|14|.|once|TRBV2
TGTGCCAGCAGTGAAAGGTCAGGGAGGACTGAAGCTTTTTTT
CASSERSGRTEAFF
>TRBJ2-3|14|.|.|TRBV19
TGTGCCAGTAGTACTTCGACAGTCACAGATACGCAGTATTTT
CASSTSTVTDTQYF
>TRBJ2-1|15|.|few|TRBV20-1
TGCAGTGCTAGAGATTCAGGACGGGAACACAATGAGCAGTTCTTC
CSARDSGREHNEQFF
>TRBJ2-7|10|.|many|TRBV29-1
TGCAGCGTTTTGGGGAACGAGCAGTACTTC
CSVLGNEQYF
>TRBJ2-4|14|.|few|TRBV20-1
TGCAGTGCTAGGAACAGCTTAGCCAAAAACATTCAGTACTTC
CSARNSLAKNIQYF
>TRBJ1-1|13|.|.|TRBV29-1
TGCAGCGCCCAAGGGGTAATGAACACTGAAGCTTTCTTT
CSAQGVMNTEAFF
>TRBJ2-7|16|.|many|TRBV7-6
TGTGCCAGCAGCTTAGCAATCAGGGGAATGGACAACGAGCAGTACTTC
CASSLAIRGMDNEQYF
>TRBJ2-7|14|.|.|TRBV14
TGCGCCAGCAAAGAGCACCAAAGCTCCTACGAGCAGTACTTC
CASKEHQSSYEQYF
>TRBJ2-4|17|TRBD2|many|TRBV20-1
TGCAGTGCTAGACCAGATCGACTAGCGGTAGCCAAAAACATTCAGTACTTC
CSARPDRLAVAKNIQYF
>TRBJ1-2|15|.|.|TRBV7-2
TGTGCCAGCAGCTCGAGACAGGCGGGGGCGTATGGCTACACCTTC
CASSSRQAGAYGYTF
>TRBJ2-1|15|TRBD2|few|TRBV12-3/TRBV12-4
TGTGCCAGCAGTTTGACCCTAGCGGGAGGATTCGAGCAGTTCTTC
CASSLTLAGGFEQFF
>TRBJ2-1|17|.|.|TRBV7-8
TGTGCCAGCAGCTTAGCGCTGGCAGGGCCAGCCCAGAATGAGCAGTTCTTC
CASSLALAGPAQNEQFF
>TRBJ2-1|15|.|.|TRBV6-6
TGTGCCAGCATCGAGCCCGCGACGGTGTACAATGAGCAGCTCTTC
CASIEPATVYNEQLF
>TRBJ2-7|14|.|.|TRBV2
TGTGCCAGCAGTGCAGGTTCACTCTCCTACGAGCAGTACTTC
CASSAGSLSYEQYF
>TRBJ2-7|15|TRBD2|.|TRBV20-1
TGCAGTGCTAGATCACTTAGCGGGGGGGGCTACGAGCAGTACTTC
CSARSLSGGGYEQYF
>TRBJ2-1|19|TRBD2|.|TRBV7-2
TGTGCCAGCAGTCGAAACGGACTAGCGGGCCGACGCTCCTACAATGAGCAGTTCTTC
CASSRNGLAGRRSYNEQFF
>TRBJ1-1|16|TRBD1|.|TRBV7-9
TGTGCCGGCAGCTTAAGACCCAGGGGGATGAACACTGAAGCTTTCTTT
CAGSLRPRGMNTEAFF
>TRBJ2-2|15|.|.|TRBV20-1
TGCAGTGCTAGAGATGTTAGGGGATTGTCCGGGGAGCTGTTTTTT
CSARDVRGLSGELFF
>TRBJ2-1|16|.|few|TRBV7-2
TGTGCCAGCAGCTTCCCTAGAGCAGGGAGACACAATGAGCAGTTCTTC
CASSFPRAGRHNEQFF
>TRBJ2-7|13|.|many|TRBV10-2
TGCGCCAGCAGCGGGACACCTTACTACGAGCAGTACTTC
CASSGTPYYEQYF
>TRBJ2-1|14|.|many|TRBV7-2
TGTGCCAGCAGCCCCATGCCCTCTTACAATGAGCAGTTCTTC
CASSPMPSYNEQFF
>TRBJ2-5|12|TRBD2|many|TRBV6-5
TGTGCCAGCAGGAGCGGGGCAGAGACCCAGTACTTC
CASRSGAETQYF
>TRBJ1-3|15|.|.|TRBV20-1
TGCAGTGCTAGAGATCCTAGTTCCCGGGGAAACACCATATATTTT
CSARDPSSRGNTIYF
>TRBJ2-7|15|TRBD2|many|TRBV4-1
TGCGCCAGCAGGGACGGACTAGCGGGCATCTACGAGCAGTACTTC
CASRDGLAGIYEQYF
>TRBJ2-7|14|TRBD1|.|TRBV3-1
TGTGCCAGCAGCGCATGGGACAGGGAAGACGAGCAGTACTTC
CASSAWDREDEQYF
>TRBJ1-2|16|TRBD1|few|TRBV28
TGTGCCAGCAGCCCCCCTTCCCGACAGGGAAAGTATGGCTACACCTTC
CASSPPSRQGKYGYTF
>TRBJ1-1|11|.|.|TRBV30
TGTGCCTGGAGTCCCGGAACCGAAGCTTTCTTT
CAWSPGTEAFF
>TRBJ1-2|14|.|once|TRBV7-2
TGTGCCGGCTGCTTCGTTCGGGGGGCTGATGGCTACACCTTC
CAGCFVRGADGYTF